This T cell receptor beta chain derives from a study of blood T cell repertoires in COVID-19. Assignment of participants to cohorts was predicated upon participant-reported clinical history. The CDR3 runs 13 residues. Germline V gene data show CDR1 as SNHLY and CDR2 as FYNNEI. The V gene lost 4 bases and the J gene lost 2 bases, with 9 bases spanning the gap. Only in-frame clones appear in the TCRdb table, and some are missing; sequencing was by immunoSEQ multiplex PCR. The sample has 300,000 to 450,000 clones; more than 75% are singletons. The specimen sequenced was PBMCs or T cells enriched from blood (not recorded which). The clonotype was recovered from a woman in her twenties or thirties who had recovered from COVID-19. The chain links TRBV2 to TRBJ2-7; D might be TRBD1 (5 bases). DNA for the CDR3: TGTGCCAGCAGTGTCCTCAGGGCCTACGAGCAGTACTTC. It codes for CASSVLRAYEQYF. Supplemented by reference TRBV2 and TRBJ2-7, the full variable domain reads EPEVTQTPSHQVTQMGQEVILRCVPISNHLYFYWYRQILGQKVEFLVSFYNNEISEKSEIFDDQFSVERPDGSNFTLKIRSTKLEDSAMYFCASSVLRAYEQYFGPGTRLTVT.